The 21 T cell receptor beta chains below all came from one sample that was sequenced in a study of blood T cell repertoires in COVID-19. Data came from immunoSEQ multiplex PCR; TCRdb stores just in-frame clones and leaves some out. The sample includes around 310,000 clones, roughly nine tenths of them seen just once. The material sequenced was PBMCs or T cells enriched from blood (not recorded which). All receptors come from a young woman who had recovered from COVID-19.

The V and J genes are TRBV24-1 and TRBJ2-5; D is perhaps TRBD1 (8 bases). Trimming shortened V by 5 bases and J by 0 bases, and 27 bases separated the two germline ends. The CDR3 is 20 amino acids. The germline CDR1 and CDR2 sequences are KGHDR and SFDVKD. For the CDR3, the DNA is TGTGCCACCAGTGGCCCGGTTACAGGGGGGGCCGATTCGTACCAAGAGACCCAGTACTTC. The encoded protein is CATSGPVTGGADSYQETQYF.

This chain joins TRBV5-1 and TRBJ1-2; 7 nucleotides agree with TRBD1. The germline gives CDR1 SGHRS, CDR2 YFSETQ. The CDR3 is made up of 16 amino acids. V lost 1 base to trimming and J lost 8 bases; unmatched junction nucleotides: 14. CDR3 nucleotides: TGCGCCAGCAGCTTGTCTTACCCAGGGGGGCTAAGGGGCTACACCTTC. This translates into CASSLSYPGGLRGYTF.

This clone was recorded only once. The chain employs TRBV13 and TRBJ2-7; a weak D match, TRBD1 (6 bases). V gave up 0 bases and J gave up 4 bases, with 13 bases separating them. The germline V gene has CDR1 PRHDT and CDR2 FYEKMQ (reference sequence). CDR3 length: 15 amino acids. The CDR3 DNA sequence: TGTGCCAGCAGCTTAGGTACAAACAGGGTATACGAGCAGTACTTC. This translates into CASSLGTNRVYEQYF. Full variable domain (outside the CDR3, taken from reference TRBV13 and TRBJ2-7): AAGVIQSPRHLIKEKRETATLKCYPIPRHDTVYWYQQGPGQDPQFLISFYEKMQSDKGSIPDRFSAQQFSDYHSELNMSSLELGDSALYFCASSLGTNRVYEQYFGPGTRLTVT.

Comment on this clone: Additional DNA sequences in this sample encode the identical CDR3. The V call is TRBV2, the J call TRBJ2-5; D unresolved. CDR1 and CDR2 from the germline V gene are SNHLY and FYNNEI. This CDR3 is built from 12 residues. Trimming took 0 bases from V and 4 from J, leaving 3 bases between them. CDR3 nucleotide sequence: TGTGCCAGCAGTGAAGCGAGAGAGACCCAGTACTTC. Protein product: CASSEARETQYF.

J is TRBJ1-1 and V is TRBV2; the match to TRBD1 covers 8 bases. V was pared by 1 base and J by 1 base, with 5 bases of the junction left unmatched. Per the germline V gene, CDR1 is SNHLY and CDR2 is FYNNEI. This CDR3 region has 16 residues. CDR3 bases: TGTGCCAGCAGTGAAGTACAGGGGGGGTCGAACACTGAAGCTTTCTTT. Residues: CASSEVQGGSNTEAFF.

The chain links TRBV7-2 to TRBJ1-2; 8 bases match TRBD1. Germline CDR1 and CDR2: SGHTA and FQGNSA. CDR3 length equals 15 residues. Trimming took 5 bases from V and 4 from J; bases not matched to a gene: 9. CDR3 DNA: TGTGCCAGCAGCCCATTCGAGGGACAGGTCTATGGCTACACCTTC. This sequence encodes CASSPFEGQVYGYTF.

This clone was seen more than once but under ten times. CDR3 sequence: CASSLEWGQLNTEAFF. CDR3 DNA sequence: TGTGCCAGCAGCTTAGAATGGGGACAGCTGAACACTGAAGCTTTCTTT. J is TRBJ1-1 and V is TRBV11-2; the match to TRBD1 covers 7 bases. The CDR3 contains 16 residues. Germline V lookup: CDR1 SGHAT, CDR2 FQNNGV. V lost 0 bases and J lost 0; bases outside the gene matches: 4.

CDR3 DNA sequence: TGTGCCAGCTCTCAACAGGGGTATGGCAATCAGCCCCAGCATTTT. Translating it yields CASSQQGYGNQPQHF. This chain links TRBV18 with TRBJ1-5; 7 nucleotides align to TRBD1. CDR3 size: 15 residues. Per germline, CDR1 KGHSH and CDR2 LQKENI. V lost 6 bases, J lost 2 bases, and 7 bases stayed unmatched.

In this sample, this clone turned up once. The V and J genes are TRBV18 and TRBJ2-7; maybe TRBD2 (6 bases). Germline-derived CDR1 and CDR2 are KGHSH and LQKENI. The CDR3 is made up of 15 amino acids. V lost 2 bases and J lost 6, with 17 bases in between. CDR3 residues: CASSPSNRESGEQYF. CDR3 nucleotide sequence: TGTGCCAGCTCACCAAGTAACCGGGAGTCCGGCGAGCAGTACTTC.

J is TRBJ2-1 and V is TRBV10-3, with TRBD2 matching over 10 bases. CDR3 length: 14 amino acids. Germline CDR1 ENHRY, CDR2 SYGVKD. V gave up 6 bases and J gave up 4 bases; unmatched junction bases: 3. The CDR3 DNA reads TGTGCCATCAGGGGGACTAGCGAATACAATGAGCAGTTCTTC. It specifies CAIRGTSEYNEQFF.

The V gene is TRBV10-3, the J gene TRBJ2-7, with TRBD2 matching over 9 bases. CDR1 is ENHRY, CDR2 SYGVKD, per germline. The CDR3 loop spans 14 amino acids. J was trimmed by 4 bases and V by 7 bases; bases with no gene match: 8. The CDR3 loop is CAITKAGGSYEQYF. CDR3 nucleotide sequence: TGTGCCATCACCAAAGCGGGAGGCTCGTACGAGCAGTACTTC.

V and J are TRBV19 and TRBJ2-5, with a possible D match to TRBD1 (6 bases). Trimming removed 6 bases from V and 7 bases from J, with 21 bases in between. Germline V gene data show CDR1 as LNHDA and CDR2 as SQIVND (reference sequence). CDR3 length equals 15 residues. DNA of the CDR3: TGTGCCAGTAGAAAAGCGGACAGACGAGGGGCGACCCAGTACTTC. This codes for CASRKADRRGATQYF.

With respect to this clone: This sample includes further DNA sequences coding for the same CDR3. The chain uses TRBV3-1 (or the pseudogene TRBV3-2) and TRBJ2-5, with 8 bases fitting TRBD2. Germline trimming cut 6 bases from V and 7 bases from J; bases unmatched to any gene: 7. Germline values: CDR1 LGHDT, CDR2 YNNKEL (reference sequence). The CDR3 sequence is 13 residues long. The CDR3 here is CASSPQAGGTQYF. CDR3 DNA: TGTGCCAGCAGTCCACAGGCGGGGGGGACCCAGTACTTC.

This clone came up once. This chain connects TRBV5-1 to TRBJ2-5, with TRBD2 matching 12 bases. Germline-derived CDR1 and CDR2 are SGHRS and YFSETQ. V trimming: 2 bases; J trimming: 4 bases; junction bases outside the gene matches: 12. The CDR3 spans 18 residues. CDR3 sequence: CASSLLAGGQPGRETQYF. CDR3 in DNA: TGCGCCAGCAGCTTACTAGCGGGAGGCCAACCTGGTCGAGAGACCCAGTACTTC.

The chain employs TRBV10-3 and TRBJ1-2; TRBD1 agrees at 7 bases. This CDR3 region has 17 residues. Germline V gene sequence: CDR1 ENHRY, CDR2 SYGVKD. The ends lost 6 bases at V and 0 bases at J; junction bases unmatched: 13. CDR3 coding DNA: TGTGCCATCAGCCCCGGGACAGTCGCCAAGGCTAACTATGGCTACACCTTC. Amino acid sequence: CAISPGTVAKANYGYTF.

This chain links TRBV6-5 with TRBJ2-7; maybe TRBD1 (5 bases). V was cut by 6 bases and J by 1 base, with 16 bases left in between. Looked up from germline, CDR1 is MNHEY and CDR2 is SVGAGI. The CDR3 runs 15 residues. CDR3 nucleotides: TGTGCCAGCAGAAACCTGGACATCCCATCCTACGAGCAGTACTTC. This sequence encodes CASRNLDIPSYEQYF.

The V gene is TRBV4-3, the J gene TRBJ1-4; a possible D gene is TRBD1 (6 bases). Looked up from germline, CDR1 is LGHNA and CDR2 is YSLEER. With 0 bases removed from V and 11 bases from J, the gap between germline ends came to 10 bases. The CDR3 loop spans 13 amino acids. The DNA for the CDR3 is TGCGCCAGCAGCCAAGATCGGCAGGGGAAACTGTTTTTT. It codes for CASSQDRQGKLFF.

The rearrangement uses TRBV14 and TRBJ2-7; 9 bases match TRBD1. V shed 4 bases, J shed 2 bases, and the junction held 3 bases outside the gene matches. The CDR3 consists of 14 residues. CDR1 SGHDN and CDR2 FVKESK come from the germline V gene. The CDR3: CASSPGQGPYEQYF. The CDR3 DNA reads TGTGCCAGCAGCCCGGGACAGGGACCCTACGAGCAGTACTTC.

The chain carries TRBV27 and TRBJ1-2; D uncertain. CDR1 and CDR2 from the germline V gene are MNHEY and SMNVEV (reference sequence). V was trimmed by 2 bases and J by 6 bases, leaving 10 bases between them. CDR3 length: 13 amino acids. CDR3 residues: CASSLTRYDGYTF. For the CDR3, the DNA is TGTGCCAGCAGTTTAACCCGGTACGATGGCTACACCTTC.

J is TRBJ1-2 and V is TRBV24-1; 9 nucleotides agree with TRBD1. V gave up 3 bases and J gave up 8 bases; unmatched junction bases: 6. The CDR3 loop spans 14 amino acids. The germline CDR1 and CDR2 sequences are KGHDR and SFDVKD. In nucleotides, the CDR3 is TGTGCCACCAGTGATAAGGACAGGGGTAAAGGCTACACCTTC. This gives the protein CATSDKDRGKGYTF.

J is TRBJ2-7 and V is TRBV5-1; D possibly corresponds to TRBD2 (6 bases). CDR1 and CDR2 from the germline V gene are SGHRS and YFSETQ. V was clipped by 4 bases and J by 7 bases, with 15 bases between them. This CDR3 is built from 13 residues. In nucleotides, the CDR3 is TGCGCCAGCAGCCTCGGAGGGGCGGGTGAGCAGTACTTC. Translating gives CASSLGGAGEQYF.